Following are 24 T cell receptor beta chains from one sample sequenced in a study of blood T cell repertoires in COVID-19. Assay: immunoSEQ multiplex PCR; the TCRdb copy retains only in-frame clones and omits some. The sample yields 110,000 to 150,000 clones, around 89% seen once. The sample comprised peripheral blood. The receptors come from a man in his sixties with active or convalescent COVID-19.

This clone was observed a single time. V usage is TRBV3-1 (or the pseudogene TRBV3-2) and J usage is TRBJ2-7; D might be TRBD1 (5 bases). V shed 0 bases and J shed 2 bases, with 14 bases lying between them. The germline CDR1 and CDR2 sequences are LGHDT and YNNKEL (reference sequence). There are 16 residues in the CDR3. CDR3 sequence (DNA): TGTGCCAGCAGCCAAGATATCAGGGTCAGAACCTACGAGCAGTACTTC. This sequence encodes CASSQDIRVRTYEQYF.

This chain joins TRBV7-9 and TRBJ2-7; 8 bases fit TRBD1. Per the germline V gene, CDR1 is SEHNR and CDR2 is FQNEAQ (reference sequence). This CDR3 is built from 15 residues. The V segment lost 1 base and the J segment 5 bases; nucleotides outside the gene matches: 7. CDR3 nucleotides: TGTGCCAGCAGCTTAGGGGACAGGAGAGGTGACGAGCAGTACTTC. It yields the protein CASSLGDRRGDEQYF. The complete variable domain, with remaining parts taken from reference TRBV7-9 and TRBJ2-7, reads DTGVSQNPRHKITKRGQNVTFRCDPISEHNRLYWYRQTLGQGPEFLTYFQNEAQLEKSRLLSDRFSAERPKGSFSTLEIQRTEQGDSAMYLCASSLGDRRGDEQYFGPGTRLTVT.

The chain uses TRBV3-1 (or the pseudogene TRBV3-2) and TRBJ2-2, with a possible D match to TRBD2 (6 bases). CDR3 length: 14 amino acids. Germline V gene lookup returns CDR1 LGHDT and CDR2 YNNKEL (reference sequence). V lost 0 bases, J lost 6 bases, and 8 bases lay in between. CDR3 region: CASSQDIAAGELFF. The DNA of the CDR3 is TGTGCCAGCAGCCAAGATATAGCGGCCGGGGAGCTGTTTTTT.

The gene calls are TRBV6-5 and TRBJ1-5, with a possible D match to TRBD1 (5 bases). Trimming pared 4 bases from V and 3 bases from J, leaving 16 bases between. Germline lookup yields CDR1 MNHEY and CDR2 SVGAGI. This CDR3 is 16 amino acids long. In DNA form, the CDR3 reads TGTGCCAGCAGTTCCCTGGGGGGGAGGGACAATCAGCCCCAGCATTTT. Amino acids: CASSSLGGRDNQPQHF.

This chain links TRBV7-9 with TRBJ2-3; no firm D call. This CDR3 spans 11 amino acids. The germline V gene encodes CDR1 SEHNR and CDR2 FQNEAQ (reference sequence). V was clipped by 8 bases and J by 4 bases, with 7 bases between them. The CDR3 loop reads CASSSADTQYF. The CDR3 region has the DNA TGTGCCAGCTCCTCGGCAGATACGCAGTATTTT.

The CDR3 here is CASSSMPGHETYNEQFF. For the CDR3, the DNA is TGCGCCAGCAGCTCTATGCCGGGACACGAAACCTACAATGAGCAGTTCTTC. The rearrangement uses TRBV5-1 and TRBJ2-1; weak D call: TRBD1 (6 bases). Trimming pared 3 bases from V and 2 bases from J, leaving 18 bases between. The CDR3 totals 17 residues. Germline V CDR1 and CDR2: SGHRS, YFSETQ.

The chain uses TRBV7-9 and TRBJ1-1; 9 nucleotides align to TRBD1. V was clipped by 1 base and J by 4 bases; unmatched bases: 4. Germline V CDR1 and CDR2: SEHNR, FQNEAQ (reference sequence). The CDR3 contains 15 residues. The CDR3 bases are TGTGCCAGCAGCTTAGGGGACAGGGAGGGCACTGAAGCTTTCTTT. This codes for CASSLGDREGTEAFF.

CDR3 DNA: TGTGCCAGTAGGGACAGGCTTTACGAGCAGTACTTC. It encodes CASRDRLYEQYF. This sequence joins TRBV19 and TRBJ2-7; 7 bases agree with TRBD1. CDR3 size: 12 residues. Per germline, CDR1 LNHDA and CDR2 SQIVND (reference sequence). V lost 6 bases and J lost 4; bases outside the gene matches: 3.

CDR3 amino acids: CASSVDPGQGGTGELFF. CDR3 coding DNA: TGTGCCAGCAGCGTGGATCCCGGACAGGGTGGGACCGGGGAGCTGTTTTTT. The chain carries TRBV2 and TRBJ2-2; TRBD1 matches at 8 bases. This CDR3 contains 17 residues. Germline V gene data show CDR1 as SNHLY and CDR2 as FYNNEI. Germline trimming cut 6 bases from V and 5 bases from J; bases unmatched to any gene: 14.

This clone appeared a few times. This chain joins TRBV6-6 and TRBJ2-1; D is perhaps TRBD1 (6 bases). The CDR3 spans 15 residues. Trimming removed 0 bases at V and 4 bases at J, with 10 bases between. Germline V gives CDR1 MNHNY, CDR2 SVGAGI (reference sequence). CDR3 nucleotides: TGTGCCAGCAGTTACTCGGGACAACCTTACAATGAGCAGTTCTTC. It is translated as CASSYSGQPYNEQFF.

The chain joins TRBV5-4 to TRBJ1-6, with D perhaps TRBD1 (5 bases). CDR3 length equals 15 residues. The germline V and J ends were trimmed by 3 bases and 3 bases, with 10 bases remaining between them. From germline, CDR1 is SGHNT and CDR2 YYREEE (reference sequence). This CDR3 is CASSSQGLYNSPLHF. The CDR3 DNA sequence: TGTGCCAGCAGCTCCCAGGGACTCTATAATTCACCCCTCCACTTT.

J is TRBJ2-7 and V is TRBV19, with 15 bases matching TRBD2. Germline CDR1 LNHDA, CDR2 SQIVND (reference sequence). This CDR3 spans 17 amino acids. J gave up 3 bases and V 3 bases, and 6 bases lay outside the gene matches. The CDR3 spells CASSMAGTSGGSYEQYF. CDR3 DNA: TGTGCCAGTAGTATGGCCGGGACTAGCGGGGGGAGCTACGAGCAGTACTTC.

The J gene is TRBJ1-6, the V gene TRBV18, with D possibly TRBD1 on 6 matching bases. Per germline, CDR1 KGHSH and CDR2 LQKENI. The CDR3 sequence is 16 residues long. Trimming left V 6 bases short and J 4 bases short, with 16 bases between. The CDR3 spells CASSSDSVSYNSPLHF. CDR3 DNA: TGTGCCAGCTCGTCGGACAGCGTCTCTTATAATTCACCCCTCCACTTT.

The CDR3 is CASSFSSGQGPEETQYF. The DNA of the CDR3 is TGCGCCAGCAGTTTTTCCTCGGGACAGGGCCCAGAAGAGACCCAGTACTTC. The chain combines TRBV10-1 with TRBJ2-5; TRBD1 aligns across 9 bases. This CDR3 region has 17 residues. CDR1 is WNHNN and CDR2 is SYGVQD in the germline V gene (reference sequence). Trimming took 5 bases from V and 3 from J; bases not matched to a gene: 13.

The chain recombines TRBV19 with TRBJ1-3, with D tentatively TRBD1 (6 bases). CDR1 LNHDA and CDR2 SQIVND come from the germline V gene (reference sequence). This CDR3 has 15 residues. The V and J ends lost 4 bases and 0 bases respectively, with 10 bases between them. Here the CDR3 reads CASSTRTVSGNTIYF. CDR3 sequence (DNA): TGTGCCAGTAGTACCCGGACAGTCTCTGGAAACACCATATATTTT.

This sequence joins TRBV4-1 and TRBJ2-1; perhaps TRBD2 as D (5 bases). The V end was cut by 1 base, the J end by 8 bases, with 15 bases between. CDR1 is MGHRA and CDR2 is YSYEKL in the germline V gene. The CDR3 is 15 residues long. The CDR3 is CASSQGKAERDEQFF. In DNA, the CDR3 is TGCGCCAGCAGCCAAGGGAAAGCGGAAAGGGATGAGCAGTTCTTC.

The gene calls are TRBV7-2 and TRBJ2-1, with unresolved D. The germline gives CDR1 SGHTA, CDR2 FQGNSA. The CDR3 has 13 residues. V was pared by 3 bases and J by 7 bases, with 10 bases between. The CDR3 nucleotides read TGTGCCAGCAGCTTGTCTCCCCCTAATGAGCAGTTCTTC. Protein: CASSLSPPNEQFF.

The chain is built from TRBV19 and TRBJ2-1; D might be TRBD2 (7 bases). Germline CDR1 reads LNHDA; CDR2 reads SQIVND (reference sequence). V lost 2 bases to trimming and J lost 7 bases, with 15 bases between them. The CDR3 covers 15 residues. Written as DNA, the CDR3 is TGTGCCAGTAGTATAACTAGGGGGGGGAGTAATGAGCAGTTCTTC. Its protein is CASSITRGGSNEQFF.

Remarks on this clone: An end of the junction differs from the germline gene, which may be a read error. The chain carries TRBV6-1 and TRBJ2-1, with 7 bases identical to TRBD2. The CDR3 spans 15 residues. The V gene's germline CDR1 is MNHNS and CDR2 SASEGT. CDR3 in amino acids: CASTEAGSLGGEQFF. The CDR3 coding sequence is TGTGCCAGCACTGAAGCGGGAAGTCTCGGGGGTGAGCAGTTCTTC.

The V and J genes are TRBV7-8 and TRBJ1-3; D gene unclear. The germline gives CDR1 SGHVS, CDR2 FQNEAQ. Trimming stripped 5 bases from V and 5 bases from J, with 10 bases between. The CDR3 sequence is 13 residues long. The CDR3 DNA is TGTGCCAGCAGCAACGGACTGCGAAACACCATATATTTT. Protein: CASSNGLRNTIYF.

The V and J genes are TRBV9 and TRBJ1-5, with TRBD1 matching 8 bases. The length of the CDR3 is 14 residues. J gave up 6 bases and V 3 bases, and 5 bases lay outside the gene matches. CDR1 and CDR2 from the germline V gene are SGDLS and YYNGEE. In DNA, the CDR3 is TGTGCCAGCAGCGCAAGGGACAGGAGTCAGCCCCAGCATTTT. Translation: CASSARDRSQPQHF.

V and J are TRBV9 and TRBJ2-1; tentatively, D is TRBD1 (8 bases). CDR1 is SGDLS and CDR2 is YYNGEE in the germline V gene. This CDR3 is 15 amino acids long. V lost 3 bases and J 4 bases, leaving 14 bases between the germline ends. Here the CDR3 reads CASSGYRGGYNEQFF. The CDR3 DNA reads TGTGCCAGCAGCGGTTACAGGGGGGGATACAATGAGCAGTTCTTC.

This chain links TRBV14 with TRBJ2-7; 7 bases are shared with TRBD1. CDR1 SGHDN and CDR2 FVKESK come from the germline V gene. This CDR3 region has 13 residues. The trim removed 4 bases at V and 2 bases at J, leaving 2 bases unmatched. The CDR3 DNA reads TGTGCCAGCAGCCCCGGGACAGCCTACGAGCAGTACTTC. This codes for CASSPGTAYEQYF.

The chain joins TRBV5-1 to TRBJ2-3; TRBD2 is a possible D gene (7 bases). With 1 base removed from V and 0 bases from J, the gap between germline ends came to 15 bases. The CDR3 is 17 residues long. CDR1 and CDR2 (germline): SGHRS, YFSETQ. The CDR3 DNA follows: TGCGCCAGCAGCTTGAGGCCGGGGGGCGATAGCACAGATACGCAGTATTTT. Protein sequence: CASSLRPGGDSTDTQYF.